The 28 T cell receptor beta chains reported below all come from one sample, sequenced in a study of T-cell memory formation after mild COVID-19. TCRdb redid the calling of the 5' RACE reads with MiXCR, one entry per CDR3 protein. The sample contains more than 85,000 distinct CDR3 sequences, 8.5% to 14% of which appear only once. Sequenced material: PBMCs or a T cell subset sorted from them (not recorded which). Receptors were obtained from a man aged 18 to 30 who had mild COVID-19 (a few samples of this study predate the infection). Cell type and time point are not known.

This chain links TRBV20-1 with TRBJ1-3; D gene ambiguous. The germline V and J ends were trimmed by 7 bases and 0 bases, with 7 bases remaining between them. The CDR3 has 12 residues. Germline V lookup: CDR1 DFQATT, CDR2 SNEGSKA (reference sequence). CDR3: CSEGDSGNTIYF. For the CDR3, the DNA is TGCAGTGAGGGCGACTCTGGAAACACCATATATTTT.

The rearrangement uses TRBV11-3 and TRBJ2-7; a weak D match, TRBD2 (6 bases). Germline lookup yields CDR1 SGHNT and CDR2 YENEEA. This CDR3 is built from 13 residues. V was clipped by 5 bases and J by 2 bases, with 10 bases between them. CDR3 in DNA: TGTGCCAGCAGCGCGGGACGGCCCTACGAGCAGTACTTC. Its protein is CASSAGRPYEQYF.

The chain is built from TRBV11-2 and TRBJ2-1, with TRBD1 matching 7 bases. The trim removed 2 bases at V and 0 bases at J, leaving 10 bases unmatched. CDR3 length equals 18 residues. Germline-derived CDR1 and CDR2 are SGHAT and FQNNGV. The CDR3 here is CASSLYPATGVSYNEQFF. The CDR3 DNA follows: TGTGCCAGCAGCTTATACCCCGCCACAGGGGTCTCCTACAATGAGCAGTTCTTC. The full variable domain, rest sourced from reference TRBV11-2 and TRBJ2-1, is EAGVAQSPRYKIIEKRQSVAFWCNPISGHATLYWYQQILGQGPKLLIQFQNNGVVDDSQLPKDRFSAERLKGVDSTLKIQPAKLEDSAVYLCASSLYPATGVSYNEQFFGPGTRLTVL.

The rearrangement uses TRBV15 and TRBJ2-7, with D tentatively TRBD2 (6 bases). V gave up 5 bases and J gave up 4 bases, with 12 bases separating them. The germline CDR1 and CDR2 sequences are LNHNV and YYDKDF (reference sequence). This CDR3 has 13 amino acids. CDR3: CATSGGVGYEQYV. The DNA of the CDR3 is TGTGCCACCAGCGGAGGGGTGGGTTACGAGCAGTACGTC.

This clonotype was seen a handful of times. The chain uses TRBV20-1 and TRBJ2-1; unclear D gene. Trimming removed 0 bases from V and 6 bases from J, with 12 bases in between. Germline lookup yields CDR1 DFQATT and CDR2 SNEGSKA (reference sequence). This CDR3 has 14 amino acids. The CDR3 sequence: CSARDFKESNEQFF. In DNA, the CDR3 is TGCAGTGCTAGAGATTTTAAGGAGTCCAATGAGCAGTTCTTC.

Ten or more counts support this clonotype. The chain employs TRBV4-1 and TRBJ1-2; TRBD1 aligns across 7 bases. The CDR3 is 14 residues long. Germline assignment: CDR1 MGHRA and CDR2 YSYEKL. The V and J ends lost 0 bases and 4 bases, in that order; junction bases with no gene match: 2. DNA for the CDR3: TGCGCCAGCAGCCAAGAAGGGACAGCCTATGGCTACACCTTC. It specifies CASSQEGTAYGYTF.

The chain uses TRBV5-6 and TRBJ2-1, with unresolved D. Germline lookup yields CDR1 SGHDT and CDR2 YYEEEE. V was clipped by 5 bases and J by 8 bases, with 11 bases between them. This CDR3 comprises 12 residues. Here the CDR3 DNA reads TGTGCCAGCAGTTCAGGATCCCATGAGCAGTTCTTC. Translated, it gives CASSSGSHEQFF.

The chain uses TRBV14 and TRBJ2-5; 10 nucleotides line up with TRBD2. Unmatched junction bases numbered 6, after V lost 4 bases and J lost 1 base. The germline CDR1 and CDR2 sequences are SGHDN and FVKESK. The CDR3 runs 16 residues. CDR3 amino acids: CASSPRLAGGQETQYF. The CDR3 region has the DNA TGTGCCAGCAGCCCTCGGTTAGCGGGGGGCCAAGAGACCCAGTACTTC.

The CDR3 DNA reads TGTGCCAGCAGTACTGAGACAGGGGAGCTCACAGATACGCAGTATTTT. Amino acid sequence: CASSTETGELTDTQYF. The V and J genes are TRBV13 and TRBJ2-3, with 8 positions matching TRBD1. This CDR3 comprises 16 residues. J lost 2 bases, V lost 6 bases, and 10 bases had no gene match. Germline V gene data show CDR1 as PRHDT and CDR2 as FYEKMQ (reference sequence).

This clonotype was picked up a small number of times. This chain links TRBV20-1 with TRBJ2-2; 7 bases map to TRBD2. This CDR3 contains 17 residues. J gave up 0 bases and V 1 base, and 8 bases lay outside the gene matches. Germline CDR1 DFQATT, CDR2 SNEGSKA (reference sequence). The CDR3 sequence is CSARGIRLASNTGELFF. The CDR3 nucleotides read TGCAGTGCTAGAGGGATCCGACTAGCATCGAACACCGGGGAGCTGTTTTTT.

V usage is TRBV12-3 or TRBV12-4 and J usage is TRBJ2-7; TRBD1 aligns across 8 bases. V trimming: 5 bases; J trimming: 7 bases; junction bases outside the gene matches: 10. This CDR3 has 14 amino acids. CDR3 in amino acids: CASSVTGVSREQYF. CDR3 DNA: TGTGCCAGCAGTGTGACAGGGGTGTCGCGAGAGCAGTACTTC.

The chain couples TRBV12-3 or TRBV12-4 to TRBJ2-1; 9 bases line up with TRBD1. The trim removed 6 bases at V and 8 bases at J, leaving 5 bases unmatched. The CDR3 runs to 13 residues. CDR3 sequence (DNA): TGTGCCAGCAGCCGGGACAGGGCTCATGAGCAGTTCTTC. It yields the protein CASSRDRAHEQFF.

This clonotype has just a few counts. The rearrangement links TRBV6-6 to TRBJ2-1; 8 bases match TRBD2. The length of the CDR3 is 15 residues. CDR1 is MNHNY and CDR2 is SVGAGI in the germline V gene (reference sequence). V shed 3 bases, J shed 6 bases, and the junction held 7 bases outside the gene matches. CDR3 coding DNA: TGTGCCAGCAGTTATCACGGGGGGGCCAGCAATGAGCAGTTCTTC. As protein: CASSYHGGASNEQFF.

V and J are TRBV12-3 or TRBV12-4 and TRBJ2-1; D is ambiguous. This CDR3 comprises 12 residues. The germline V and J ends were trimmed by 6 bases and 4 bases, with 7 bases remaining between them. CDR3 DNA: TGTGCCAGCAGGTCGAGTTACAATGAGCAGTTCTTC. This encodes CASRSSYNEQFF.

The table lists this clonotype with many counts. The chain carries TRBV5-1 and TRBJ1-1; perhaps TRBD1 as D (5 bases). The CDR3 spans 13 residues. Trimming pared 3 bases from V and 5 bases from J, leaving 11 bases between. The germline gives CDR1 SGHRS, CDR2 YFSETQ. The CDR3 DNA sequence: TGCGCCAGCAGCTGGGGCTGGGGGACTGAAGCTTTCTTT. Amino acids: CASSWGWGTEAFF.

This clonotype was recorded at least ten times. This chain connects TRBV4-1 to TRBJ2-3; D unclear. V dropped 5 bases and J dropped 0 bases, with 12 bases sitting between them. The CDR3 is made up of 15 amino acids. In germline, CDR1 is MGHRA, CDR2 YSYEKL. In DNA form, the CDR3 reads TGCGCCAGCAGCTCATCCGCAGCTAGCACAGATACGCAGTATTTT. It is translated as CASSSSAASTDTQYF.

This clonotype showed up just a few times. This chain links TRBV2 with TRBJ1-6, with no clear D. Trimming stripped 10 bases from V and 13 bases from J, with 20 bases between. Germline V gene sequence: CDR1 SNHLY, CDR2 FYNNEI. The CDR3 covers 13 residues. The CDR3 DNA is TGTGCCAAGGGAAAGCCCCCCCAGGATCCCCTCCACTTT. Translating gives CAKGKPPQDPLHF.

The sample holds a few counts of this clonotype. This chain uses TRBV9 with TRBJ2-5; D gene ambiguous. Trimming took off 2 bases at V and 0 bases at J, with 5 bases between the two ends. This CDR3 contains 13 residues. Per germline, CDR1 SGDLS and CDR2 YYNGEE. The CDR3 sequence: CASSVGHQETQYF. CDR3 DNA sequence: TGTGCCAGCAGCGTTGGCCACCAAGAGACCCAGTACTTC.

This clonotype was recorded many times. The rearrangement uses TRBV11-2 and TRBJ2-7; 7 bases fit TRBD1. The CDR3 length is 14 residues. Germline V gives CDR1 SGHAT, CDR2 FQNNGV. The ends lost 1 base at V and 6 bases at J; junction bases unmatched: 6. The CDR3, as DNA: TGTGCCAGCAGCTTAGGGTCAGGGGGATCCGAGCAGTACGTC. Translating gives CASSLGSGGSEQYV.

This clonotype was recorded many times. This rearrangement joins TRBV7-9 to TRBJ2-3, with TRBD2 matching over 14 bases. The CDR3 is made up of 17 amino acids. V shed 4 bases and J 2 bases; nucleotides not matched to a gene: 5. Germline-derived CDR1 and CDR2 are SEHNR and FQNEAQ (reference sequence). The chain's CDR3 is CASSSGLAGGYTDTQYF. The CDR3 region has the DNA TGTGCCAGCAGCTCCGGACTAGCGGGGGGTTACACAGATACGCAGTATTTT. Using reference TRBV7-9 and TRBJ2-3 for the parts outside the CDR3, the full variable domain is DTGVSQNPRHKITKRGQNVTFRCDPISEHNRLYWYRQTLGQGPEFLTYFQNEAQLEKSRLLSDRFSAERPKGSFSTLEIQRTEQGDSAMYLCASSSGLAGGYTDTQYFGPGTRLTVL.

CDR3 DNA: TGTGCCGGAGGGACAGGGGTCGGGTCAGAGACCCAGTACTTC. Translated: CAGGTGVGSETQYF. This rearrangement joins TRBV6-2 or TRBV6-3 to TRBJ2-5, with TRBD1 identical over 10 bases. CDR1 is MNHEY and CDR2 is SVGEGT in the germline V gene. Losses at the gene ends were 11 bases for V and 4 bases for J; bases not matched to a gene: 10. The CDR3 extends over 14 amino acids.

The V gene is TRBV5-6, the J gene TRBJ2-1; 8 bases fit TRBD1. The CDR3 totals 15 residues. The germline gives CDR1 SGHDT, CDR2 YYEEEE. Germline trimming cut 5 bases from V and 0 bases from J; bases unmatched to any gene: 4. CDR3 loop: CASRPTGGSYNEQFF. The CDR3 bases are TGTGCCAGCAGACCCACAGGGGGCTCCTACAATGAGCAGTTCTTC.

This clonotype was observed a few times. J is TRBJ2-5 and V is TRBV7-3; 9 positions match TRBD1. Per germline, CDR1 SGHTA and CDR2 FQGTGA. CDR3 length equals 15 residues. The V gene end was trimmed by 3 bases and the J gene end by 5 bases; junction bases not matched to a gene: 7. The DNA for the CDR3 is TGTGCCAGCAGCTTCACAGGGGGCTTAATGGAGACCCAGTACTTC. Translated: CASSFTGGLMETQYF.

This clonotype was recorded many times. J is TRBJ1-2 and V is TRBV4-1; 11 bases agree with TRBD1. From germline, CDR1 is MGHRA and CDR2 YSYEKL. This CDR3 is 17 amino acids long. J gave up 0 bases and V 3 bases, and 6 bases lay outside the gene matches. The CDR3 here is CASSHRGQGASNYGYTF. In nucleotides, the CDR3 is TGCGCCAGCAGCCACCGCGGACAGGGGGCATCTAACTATGGCTACACCTTC.

The sample holds a few counts of this clonotype. The rearrangement joins TRBV2 to TRBJ2-7, with D possibly being TRBD1 (6 bases). The germline gives CDR1 SNHLY, CDR2 FYNNEI. Trimming took off 1 base at V and 3 bases at J, with 13 bases between the two ends. The CDR3 covers 15 residues. DNA for the CDR3: TGTGCCAGCAGTGAAGACTGGGGGCGAGACTACGAGCAGTACGTC. It yields the protein CASSEDWGRDYEQYV.

Many counts were recorded for this clonotype. The chain links TRBV6-5 to TRBJ1-2; D not resolved. Germline V lookup: CDR1 MNHEY, CDR2 SVGAGI. This CDR3 has 14 residues. The V gene lost 6 bases and the J gene lost 2 bases, with 13 bases spanning the gap. This CDR3 reads CASRELTGNYGYTF. The CDR3 DNA reads as TGTGCCAGCAGGGAACTGACGGGGAACTATGGCTACACCTTC.

The chain recombines TRBV9 with TRBJ1-5, with D unresolved. Trimming pared 3 bases from V and 3 bases from J, leaving 13 bases between. There are 15 residues in the CDR3. The germline V gene has CDR1 SGDLS and CDR2 YYNGEE. CDR3 sequence reads: CASSAGGAVNQPQHF. CDR3 DNA: TGTGCCAGCAGCGCGGGCGGAGCGGTCAATCAGCCCCAGCATTTT.

The gene calls are TRBV7-2 and TRBJ1-3; a weak D match, TRBD1 (6 bases). This CDR3 is built from 15 residues. Germline values: CDR1 SGHTA, CDR2 FQGNSA. V was shortened by 7 bases and J by 8 bases, with 21 bases between the two germline ends. The DNA of the CDR3 is TGTGCCAGCACCCCCCCCAGGGGAGGGAGAGACACCATATATTTT. As protein: CASTPPRGGRDTIYF.